Below, one T cell receptor (beta chain) is given with its context. The antigen this receptor binds is unknown. At one end the junction does not follow the germline gene, possibly because of a read error. This entry belongs to a study of post-analysis software for immune sequencing data (dated by TCRdb to the mid-2010s). Broadly, across the study: Disease courses on record covered relapsing-remitting, secondary progressive and progressive-relapsing multiple sclerosis, though some patients had no subtype annotation. The patient repertoires were compared against about a dozen previously published healthy control repertoires obtained from donors aged roughly 6 to 28 years. A subset of samples was prepared in parallel using single-end sample barcoding, then pooled and co-amplified after Illumina adapter ligation.

What the research found in general, with its limitations: Patients showed significantly higher frequencies than controls for several TRBV segments, among them TRBV5-6, TRBV5-1 and TRBV20-1. The multiple sclerosis patient group was slightly younger than the control group. When samples were clustered directly using the F measure, samples prepared in the same batch co-clustered strongly, which prompted a batch-effect correction. Normalized Chao1 diversity was significantly lower in multiple sclerosis patients than controls, suggesting substantial peripheral T-cell clonal expansion.

To prepare the library, PCR was applied. TCRdb shows the sequencer as Illumina HiSeq 2500. Unique molecular identifiers were incorporated into TCR beta cDNA libraries to reduce PCR and sequencing biases. Per 1 to 10 million input T cells, approximately 500,000 cDNA molecules were obtained, such that each molecule approximated one T cell. The patient libraries were prepared and sequenced using the same protocol as the earlier healthy control dataset. Within a given batch, samples were prepared together, multiplexed and sequenced on the same HiSeq lane. The published analysis was carried out like this. MIGEC was used to process the raw barcoded reads, and molecular identifier groups with only a single read were discarded before consensus assembly and CDR3 extraction. Clonotype tables were post-analysed with VDJtools, and diversity was normalized by down-sampling all datasets to the smallest sample size. To correct batch-related cross-sample contamination, repertoire overlap clustering matched CDR3 amino acid sequences but not nucleotide sequences. Clones were called with MiXCR by TCRdb after fastp trimmed the public reads at Q25, and only in-frame beta chains were retained. Entries are consolidated by CDR3 protein sequence, retaining the most common genes and DNA. TCRdb's processing, not the study's, gives the V and J calls here. The sample yields 400,000 to 500,000 distinct CDR3 sequences; less than 40% were counted once. Around 8% of the sample is held by the ten biggest clonotypes.

CDR1 and CDR2 are read off the germline V gene as SGDLS and YYNGEE. Including cysteine and phenylalanine, the CDR3 has 15 amino acids. Kept here is only the CDR3 DNA, which spans 45 bases and is read in frame from base 1. TCR beta repertoires were profiled from peripheral blood of under 15 young patients with multiple sclerosis to demonstrate the VDJtools post-analysis software. The multiple sclerosis patients were children and adolescents ranging in age from roughly 6 to 15 years. Input material: blood. The origin of this receptor is a girl aged 2-10 years with multiple sclerosis. Recombination connected TRBV9 to TRBJ2-1; the D segment could be TRBD1, given 6 matching bases. DNA sequence: TGTGCCAGCAGTCCACAAGGGGCCGGGGACAATGGGCAGTTCTTC. Its product reads: CASSPQGAGDNGQFF.